The present T cell receptor beta chain was sequenced within a study of blood T cell repertoires in COVID-19. Study-level information: The samples span acute and convalescent COVID-19 from the United States, Italy and Spain.

Germline V gene lookup returns CDR1 LNHDA and CDR2 SQIVND (reference sequence). This CDR3 spans 11 amino acids. Participant reports of clinical history set cohort assignment. Comments on this clone: Compared with germline, one end of the junction differs, possibly owing to a read error.

Here immunoSEQ multiplex PCR was the method, and the copy in TCRdb shows in-frame clones only, minus some. The table includes around 400,000 clones, over 85% detected once. The chain employs TRBV19 and TRBJ1-1; no clear D gene. This receptor was identified in a woman aged 30 to 39 who had recovered from COVID-19. The sequenced sample was PBMCs or T cells enriched from blood (not recorded which). CDR3 coding DNA: TGTGCCAGTAGTCTGGGTTTCGGGGTCGACTTT. The encoded protein is CASSLGFGVDF.